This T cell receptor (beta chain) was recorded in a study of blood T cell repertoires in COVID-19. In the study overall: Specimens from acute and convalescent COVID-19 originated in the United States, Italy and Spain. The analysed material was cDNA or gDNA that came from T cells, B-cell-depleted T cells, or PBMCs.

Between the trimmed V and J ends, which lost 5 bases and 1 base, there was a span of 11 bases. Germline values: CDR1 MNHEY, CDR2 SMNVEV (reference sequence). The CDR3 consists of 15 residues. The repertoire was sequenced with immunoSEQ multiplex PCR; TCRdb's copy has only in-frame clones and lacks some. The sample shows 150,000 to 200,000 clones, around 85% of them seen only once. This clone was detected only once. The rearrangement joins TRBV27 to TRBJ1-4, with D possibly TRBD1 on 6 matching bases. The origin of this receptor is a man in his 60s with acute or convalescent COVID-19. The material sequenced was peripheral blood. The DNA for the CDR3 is TGTGCCAGCAGTCCGGACAGTCTAACTAATGAAAAACTGTTTTTT. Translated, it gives CASSPDSLTNEKLFF.